Below are 16 T cell receptor beta chains sequenced from a single sample in a study of regulatory T cells in long-lasting Graves disease. Building of the TCR beta libraries involved iRepertoire HTBI primers and Arm-PCR of CDR3 regions. TCRdb reprocessed the multiplex PCR reads via MiXCR and lists one record per CDR3 protein. This sample carries 400,000 to 450,000 distinct CDR3 sequences, more than 12% of them seen once, and the ten largest clones take 16%. Time point given: newly diagnosed GD, antithyroid drugs for less than 3 months. PBMC-extracted RNA yielded the TCR library. The data also belong to a second study, concerning T cells in Graves' hyperthyroidism and ophthalmopathy.

The source material was peripheral blood mononuclear cells (PBMCs), sampled at new diagnosis, from a patient treated with antithyroid drugs. These receptors all stem from a woman in her twenties or thirties with Graves disease.

A note on this clonotype: One junction end disagrees with the germline gene, perhaps due to a read error. This sequence joins TRBV14 and TRBJ2-7; 10 positions match TRBD2. CDR1 SGHDN and CDR2 FVKESK come from the germline V gene. This CDR3 spans 13 amino acids. CDR3 region: CASSQGTSGGWGF. DNA for the CDR3: TGTGCCAGCAGCCAAGGGACTAGCGGAGGATGGGGTTTC.

This clonotype has a handful of counts. The V and J genes are TRBV14 and TRBJ2-1; D call uncertain. The germline CDR1 and CDR2 sequences are SGHDN and FVKESK. The CDR3 totals 11 residues. V was shortened by 3 bases and J by 14 bases, with 11 bases between the two germline ends. CDR3 DNA sequence: TGTGCCAGCAGCCATGGGCGGATAAAGTTCTTC. Encoded protein: CASSHGRIKFF.

This clonotype was detected many times. The chain couples TRBV28 to TRBJ2-3; D unresolved. The CDR3 runs to 15 residues. V gave up 3 bases and J gave up 0 bases, with 10 bases separating them. CDR1 and CDR2 (germline): MDHEN, SYDVKM. CDR3 in DNA: TGTGCCAGCAGTTTCCGCGGAACTAGCACAGATACGCAGTATTTT. Protein sequence: CASSFRGTSTDTQYF.

This rearrangement joins TRBV10-3 to TRBJ2-5; TRBD2 is a possible D gene (5 bases). Trimming removed 7 bases from V and 1 base from J, with 10 bases in between. The length of the CDR3 is 13 residues. Looked up from germline, CDR1 is ENHRY and CDR2 is SYGVKD. In DNA form, the CDR3 reads TGTGCCATCAAGTCAGCGGTCCAAGAGACCCAGTACTTC. Translated, it gives CAIKSAVQETQYF.

This clonotype was observed a few times. The genes are TRBV20-1 and TRBJ2-2; 12 bases match TRBD2. The CDR3 totals 14 residues. In germline, CDR1 is DFQATT, CDR2 SNEGSKA (reference sequence). The J segment lost 5 bases and the V segment lost 6 bases, leaving 4 bases of the junction unmatched. CDR3 residues: CSATGLAGTGELFF. The CDR3 DNA reads TGCAGTGCCACCGGACTAGCGGGAACCGGGGAGCTGTTTTTT.

This clonotype has a count of ten or more. The chain combines TRBV20-1 with TRBJ2-7; TRBD2 aligns across 8 bases. This CDR3 comprises 15 residues. Germline-derived CDR1 and CDR2 are DFQATT and SNEGSKA (reference sequence). The CDR3 nucleotides are TGCAGCCCTACCGGGGGGGGGGCGCCCCGAGACGAGCAGTACTTC. This codes for CSPTGGGAPRDEQYF.

A few counts support this clonotype. This chain joins TRBV19 and TRBJ2-2; 13 bases are shared with TRBD2. The CDR3 length is 17 residues. The junction had 10 bases not matched to a gene; V was cut back by 7 bases and J by 5 bases. Per the germline V gene, CDR1 is LNHDA and CDR2 is SQIVND (reference sequence). The CDR3 DNA sequence: TGTGCCAGTATTACCACCAGACTAGCGGGAGGAACCGGGGAGCTGTTTTTT. Translation gives CASITTRLAGGTGELFF. The full variable domain, rest sourced from reference TRBV19 and TRBJ2-2, is DGGITQSPKYLFRKEGQNVTLSCEQNLNHDAMYWYRQDPGQGLRLIYYSQIVNDFQKGDIAEGYSVSREKKESFPLTVTSAQKNPTAFYLCASITTRLAGGTGELFFGEGSRLTVL.

This clonotype was detected ten times or more. The chain joins TRBV20-1 to TRBJ1-2; D call uncertain. Trimming stripped 2 bases from V and 3 bases from J, with 7 bases between. CDR3 length equals 12 residues. Germline CDR1 DFQATT, CDR2 SNEGSKA (reference sequence). For the CDR3, the DNA is TGCAGTGCTAGAATGGAGTACTATGGCTACACCTTC. Its translation: CSARMEYYGYTF.

There are many counts of this clonotype. CDR3 protein: CATGMSGSASYNEQFF. For the CDR3, the DNA is TGTGCCACCGGAATGAGCGGGAGCGCGTCCTACAATGAGCAGTTCTTC. The V gene is TRBV6-1, the J gene TRBJ2-1; 8 nucleotides agree with TRBD2. The CDR3 has 16 residues. J gave up 1 base and V 10 bases, and 12 bases lay outside the gene matches. CDR1 and CDR2 from the germline V gene are MNHNS and SASEGT.

This chain links TRBV19 with TRBJ2-2; 14 bases agree with TRBD2. The CDR3 covers 17 residues. V was pared by 4 bases and J by 5 bases, with 6 bases of the junction left unmatched. The germline CDR1 and CDR2 sequences are LNHDA and SQIVND (reference sequence). The CDR3 sequence: CASSTGLAGVRTGELFF. The DNA for the CDR3 is TGTGCCAGTAGTACGGGACTAGCGGGAGTCAGGACCGGGGAGCTGTTTTTT.

This clonotype was observed many times. This chain uses TRBV11-3 with TRBJ2-1; TRBD2 aligns across 16 bases. Germline V lookup: CDR1 SGHNT, CDR2 YENEEA. CDR3 length: 18 amino acids. V dropped 5 bases and J dropped 6; count of bases not matched to a gene: 10. Written as DNA, the CDR3 is TGTGCCAGCAGCCCCGAGGGACTAGCGGGAGGGCCGCTCAATGAGCAGTTCTTC. Encoded protein: CASSPEGLAGGPLNEQFF.

V gene TRBV3-1 combines with J gene TRBJ2-1, with D tentatively TRBD1 or TRBD2 (5 bases each). The CDR3 consists of 16 residues. With 0 bases removed from V and 0 bases from J, the gap between germline ends came to 9 bases. CDR1 LGHDT and CDR2 YNNKEL come from the germline V gene (reference sequence). CDR3 in amino acids: CASSQDTGRSYNEQFF. The DNA of the CDR3 is TGTGCCAGCAGCCAAGATACGGGGCGCTCCTACAATGAGCAGTTCTTC.

This clonotype was seen a handful of times. A read error may explain this, as a much larger clone is one base away. The chain combines TRBV2 with TRBJ1-5, with D hard to call. Germline-derived CDR1 and CDR2 are SNHLY and FYNNEI. The CDR3 contains 14 residues. CDR3 bases: TGTGCCAGCAGCGAGGACTTTAGCGATCAGCCCCAGCATTTT. Its protein is CASSEDFSDQPQHF.

This clonotype was observed at least ten times. The CDR3 sequence: CATSDTRTANTEAFF. For the CDR3, the DNA is TGTGCCACCAGTGATACCCGGACGGCGAACACTGAAGCTTTCTTT. The genes are TRBV24-1 and TRBJ1-1; the D is unclear. Per germline, CDR1 KGHDR and CDR2 SFDVKD. With 3 bases removed from V and 1 base from J, the gap between germline ends came to 11 bases. The length of the CDR3 is 15 residues.

This clonotype occurred many times. The chain links TRBV24-1 to TRBJ2-3; 8 nucleotides match TRBD1. The assigned J gene may be wrong: the sequence end matches TRBJ2-7 better. CDR1 KGHDR and CDR2 SFDVKD come from the germline V gene. The CDR3 totals 17 residues. This CDR3 is CATSDPTRGPSPYEQYF. The CDR3 DNA sequence: TGTGCCACCAGTGATCCAACCAGGGGGCCCTCCCCTTACGAGCAGTACTTC.

In its sample, this clonotype was seen a few times. The chain carries TRBV6-1 and TRBJ2-1; 7 nucleotides match TRBD1. J lost 7 bases, V lost 7 bases, and 10 bases had no gene match. The CDR3 has 14 amino acids. The germline V gene has CDR1 MNHNS and CDR2 SASEGT. The CDR3 here is CASTRGGIGNEQFF. The DNA for the CDR3 is TGTGCCAGCACGAGAGGGGGCATTGGGAATGAGCAGTTCTTC.